Only one count was recorded for the clone carrying this T cell receptor beta chain. The junction differs from germline at one of its ends, possibly a read error. These data originate in a study of blood T cell repertoires in COVID-19. Method: immunoSEQ multiplex PCR; TCRdb's copy keeps in-frame clones and lacks some. The sample holds 95,000 to 110,000 clones, more than 70% seen once. The CDR3 contains 11 residues. CDR1 is KGHSH, CDR2 LQKENI, per germline. The TCR comes from a woman between 55 and 75 years old with acute or convalescent COVID-19. The chain links TRBV18 to TRBJ1-1; TRBD1 matches 9 bases. Sample: peripheral blood. In DNA, the CDR3 is TGTGCCAGCTCACCAGGGACAGGGACGGCTTTT. This codes for CASSPGTGTAF.